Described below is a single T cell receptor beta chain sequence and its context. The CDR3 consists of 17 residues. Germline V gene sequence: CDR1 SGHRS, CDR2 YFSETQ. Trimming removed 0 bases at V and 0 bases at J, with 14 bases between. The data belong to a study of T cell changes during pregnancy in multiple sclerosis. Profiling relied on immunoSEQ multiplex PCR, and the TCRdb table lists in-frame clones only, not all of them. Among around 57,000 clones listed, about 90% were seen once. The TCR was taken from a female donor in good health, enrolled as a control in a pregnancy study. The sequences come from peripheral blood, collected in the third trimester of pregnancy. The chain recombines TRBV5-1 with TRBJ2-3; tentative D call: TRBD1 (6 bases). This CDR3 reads CASSLATGFTSTDTQYF. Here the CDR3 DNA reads TGCGCCAGCAGCTTGGCTACAGGGTTCACTAGCACAGATACGCAGTATTTT.